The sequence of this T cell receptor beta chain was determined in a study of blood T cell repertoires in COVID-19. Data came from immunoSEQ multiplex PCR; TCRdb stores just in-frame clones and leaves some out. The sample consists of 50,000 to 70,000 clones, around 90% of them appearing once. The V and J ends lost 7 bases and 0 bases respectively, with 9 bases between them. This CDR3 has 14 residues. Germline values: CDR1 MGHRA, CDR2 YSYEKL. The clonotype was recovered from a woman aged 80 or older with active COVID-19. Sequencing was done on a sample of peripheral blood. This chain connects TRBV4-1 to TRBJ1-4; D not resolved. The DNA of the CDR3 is TGCGCCAGCAAAACAGCTACAACTAATGAAAAACTGTTTTTT. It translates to CASKTATTNEKLFF.